This TCR beta chain is from a study of blood T cell repertoires in COVID-19. Across the study: Acute-phase and convalescent COVID-19 samples originated in the United States, Italy and Spain.

Authors' processing steps: Quantification of nucleated cells was approximated via reference gene primer amplification. Some clones are missing from TCRdb's copy, which holds only in-frame ones; the method was immunoSEQ multiplex PCR. V and J calls and clone size come straight from that table; D and trimming were deduced from the DNA. The data show 200,000 to 250,000 clones, around 80% seen once. The germline gives CDR1 SEHNR, CDR2 FQNEAQ (reference sequence). The CDR3 is 17 residues long. Trimming at V came to 1 base and at J to 5 bases, leaving 7 bases not matched to a gene. The chain has TRBV7-9 and TRBJ1-4; 10 nucleotides match TRBD1. Sequencing was performed on peripheral blood. This receptor was identified in a woman aged 60-75 years who had recovered from COVID-19. In DNA, the CDR3 is TGTGCCAGCAGCTTAGTGGGACAGGGGACTATAAATGAAAAACTGTTTTTT. It codes for CASSLVGQGTINEKLFF.